This TCR beta chain was recovered during a study of response to subunit inactivated influenza vaccine. Study-wide findings and caveats: There was a suggestion from the authors that each seasonal influenza vaccination recruits few new T cells.

TCRdb redid the calling of the RT-PCR reads with MiXCR, one entry per CDR3 protein. The sample shows 550,000 to 650,000 distinct CDR3 sequences, 12% of them seen only once. A word on this clonotype: What it binds is unknown.

Trimming removed 2 bases at V and 1 base at J, with 7 bases between. Germline V gene sequence: CDR1 SQVTM, CDR2 ANQGSEA. The CDR3 contains 13 residues. This clonotype was obtained from a man in his forties or fifties who received an inactivated influenza vaccine. Sequencing used PBMCs from blood, obtained on the day of vaccination. This chain joins TRBV29-1 and TRBJ2-3, with D perhaps being TRBD1 or TRBD2 (5 bases each). Written as DNA, the CDR3 is TGCAGCGTTGAACAGGGAGGCACAGATACGCAGTATTTT. It codes for CSVEQGGTDTQYF.